The source of this T cell receptor (beta chain) is a study of blood T cells in healthy people across ages. General study points: Age brought a roughly linear fall in TCR beta diversity measured per million T cells. Unsorted PBMC input precluded a conclusive naive versus antigen-experienced comparison.

Per sample, a minimum of 6 million PBMCs were isolated. Total RNA extraction produced at least 5.5 micrograms (per sample) for the study. Primed by a sample-barcoded 5' primer and a J-beta primer mix, a second PCR proceeded for 7 to 11 cycles. Using its own MiXCR run on the 5' RACE reads, TCRdb lists one record per CDR3 protein. Among about 1.8 million distinct CDR3 sequences, roughly 49% were seen once, and the ten largest hold roughly 2.1%. V was pared by 3 bases and J by 7 bases, with 12 bases between. The CDR3 covers 12 residues. From germline, CDR1 is DFQATT and CDR2 SNEGSKA (reference sequence). A note on this clonotype: Its antigen is unknown.

The rearrangement uses TRBV20-1 and TRBJ1-2; D might be TRBD1 (5 bases). The clonotype was recovered from a woman aged 40 to 50 in good health. What was sequenced was blood. This CDR3 is CSASRVLGGYTF. In DNA, the CDR3 is TGCAGTGCTAGCAGGGTTTTAGGTGGCTACACCTTC.